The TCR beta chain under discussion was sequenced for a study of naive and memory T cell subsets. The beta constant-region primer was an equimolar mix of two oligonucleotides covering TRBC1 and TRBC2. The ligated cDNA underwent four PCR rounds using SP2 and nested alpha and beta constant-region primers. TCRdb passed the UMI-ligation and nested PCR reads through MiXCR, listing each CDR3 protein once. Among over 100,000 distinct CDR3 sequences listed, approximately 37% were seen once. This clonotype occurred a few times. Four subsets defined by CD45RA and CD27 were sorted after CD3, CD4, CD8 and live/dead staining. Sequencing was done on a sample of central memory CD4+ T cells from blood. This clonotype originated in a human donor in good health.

The CDR3 DNA is TGTGCCAGCAGTTTAAGACGGGCCGGGAGGGCAGATACGCAGTATTTT. It specifies CASSLRRAGRADTQYF. The chain couples TRBV28 to TRBJ2-3; 8 bases agree with TRBD2. The CDR3 is made up of 16 amino acids. CDR1 MDHEN and CDR2 SYDVKM come from the germline V gene. The V and J ends lost 2 bases and 4 bases, in that order; junction bases with no gene match: 8.